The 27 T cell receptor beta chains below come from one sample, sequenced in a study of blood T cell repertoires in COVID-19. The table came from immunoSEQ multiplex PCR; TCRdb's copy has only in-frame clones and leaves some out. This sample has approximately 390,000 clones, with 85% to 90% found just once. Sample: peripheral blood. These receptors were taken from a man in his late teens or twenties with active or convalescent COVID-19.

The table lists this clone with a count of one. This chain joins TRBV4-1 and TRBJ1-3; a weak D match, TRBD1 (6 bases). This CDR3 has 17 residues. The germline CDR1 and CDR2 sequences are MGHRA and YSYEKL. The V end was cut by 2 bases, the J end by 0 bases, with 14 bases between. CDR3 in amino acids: CASSQKGGPDSGNTIYF. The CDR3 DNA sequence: TGCGCCAGCAGCCAAAAGGGGGGGCCAGACTCTGGAAACACCATATATTTT.

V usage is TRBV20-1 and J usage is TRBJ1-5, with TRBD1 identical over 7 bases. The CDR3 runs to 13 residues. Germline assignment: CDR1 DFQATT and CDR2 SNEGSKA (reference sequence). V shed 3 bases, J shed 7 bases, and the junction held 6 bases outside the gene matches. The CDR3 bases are TGCAGTGCTAGTATGACAGGGCAACAGCCCCAGCATTTT. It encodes CSASMTGQQPQHF.

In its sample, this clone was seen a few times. CDR3 protein: CASSSGQGAPSGNTIYF. Written as DNA, the CDR3 is TGTGCCAGCAGCTCGGGACAGGGGGCTCCCTCTGGAAACACCATATATTTT. The chain links TRBV11-3 to TRBJ1-3; 12 nucleotides align to TRBD1. The CDR3 is 17 amino acids. The junction had 4 bases not matched to a gene; V was cut back by 4 bases and J by 0 bases. Germline V gene data show CDR1 as SGHNT and CDR2 as YENEEA.

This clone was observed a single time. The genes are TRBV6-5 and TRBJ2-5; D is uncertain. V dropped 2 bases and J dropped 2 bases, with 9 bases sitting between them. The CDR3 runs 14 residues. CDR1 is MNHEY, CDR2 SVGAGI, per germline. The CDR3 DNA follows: TGTGCCAGCAGTTACGCCCGGTCTCAAGAGACCCAGTACTTC. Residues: CASSYARSQETQYF.

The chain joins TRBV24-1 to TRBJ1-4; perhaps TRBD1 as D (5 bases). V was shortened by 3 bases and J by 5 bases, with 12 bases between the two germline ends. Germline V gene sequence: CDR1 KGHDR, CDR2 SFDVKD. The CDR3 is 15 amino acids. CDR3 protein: CATSDPQVGNEKLFF. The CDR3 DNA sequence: TGTGCCACCAGTGATCCACAGGTAGGGAATGAAAAACTGTTTTTT.

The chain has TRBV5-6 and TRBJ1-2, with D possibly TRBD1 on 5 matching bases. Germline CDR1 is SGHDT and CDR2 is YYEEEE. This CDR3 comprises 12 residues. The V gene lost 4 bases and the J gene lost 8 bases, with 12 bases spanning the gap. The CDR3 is CASSPGGGGYTF. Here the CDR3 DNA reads TGTGCCAGCAGCCCCGGGGGAGGGGGCTACACCTTC.

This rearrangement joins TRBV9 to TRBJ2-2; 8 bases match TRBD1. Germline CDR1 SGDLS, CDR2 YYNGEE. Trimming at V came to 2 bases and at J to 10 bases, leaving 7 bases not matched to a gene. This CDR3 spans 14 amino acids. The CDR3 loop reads CASSVTGAPSELFF. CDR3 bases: TGTGCCAGCAGCGTGACAGGGGCACCGTCGGAGCTGTTTTTT.

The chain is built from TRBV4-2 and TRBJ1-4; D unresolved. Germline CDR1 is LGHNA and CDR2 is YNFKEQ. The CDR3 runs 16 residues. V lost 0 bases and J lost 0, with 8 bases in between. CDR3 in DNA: TGTGCCAGCAGCCAAGACATCGCGGCAACTAATGAAAAACTGTTTTTT. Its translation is CASSQDIAATNEKLFF.

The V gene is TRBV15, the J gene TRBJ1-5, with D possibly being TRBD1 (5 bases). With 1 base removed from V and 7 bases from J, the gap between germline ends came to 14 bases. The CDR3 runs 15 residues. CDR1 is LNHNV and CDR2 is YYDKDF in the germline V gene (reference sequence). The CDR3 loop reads CATSRVAQAKQPQHF. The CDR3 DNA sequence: TGTGCCACCAGCAGAGTAGCACAGGCCAAGCAGCCCCAGCATTTT.

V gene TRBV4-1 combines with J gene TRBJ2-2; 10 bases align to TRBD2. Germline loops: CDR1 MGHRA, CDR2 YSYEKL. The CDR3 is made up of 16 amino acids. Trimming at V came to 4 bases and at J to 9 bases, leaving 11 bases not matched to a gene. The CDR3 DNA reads TGCGCCAGCAGCCCTCGGGGCAGCGGGGGGGCCAGGGAGCTGTTTTTT. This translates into CASSPRGSGGARELFF.

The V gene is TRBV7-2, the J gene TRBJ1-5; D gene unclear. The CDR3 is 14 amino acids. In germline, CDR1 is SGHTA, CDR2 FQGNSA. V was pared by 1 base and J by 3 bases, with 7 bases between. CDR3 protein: CASSLVTDNQPQHF. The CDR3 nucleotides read TGTGCCAGCAGCTTAGTCACAGACAATCAGCCCCAGCATTTT.

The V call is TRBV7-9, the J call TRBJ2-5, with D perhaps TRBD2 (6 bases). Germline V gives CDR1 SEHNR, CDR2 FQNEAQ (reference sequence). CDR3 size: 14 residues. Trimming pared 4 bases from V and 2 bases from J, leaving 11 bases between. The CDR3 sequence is CASSSPGDQETQYF. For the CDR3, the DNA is TGTGCCAGCAGCTCGCCGGGAGATCAAGAGACCCAGTACTTC.

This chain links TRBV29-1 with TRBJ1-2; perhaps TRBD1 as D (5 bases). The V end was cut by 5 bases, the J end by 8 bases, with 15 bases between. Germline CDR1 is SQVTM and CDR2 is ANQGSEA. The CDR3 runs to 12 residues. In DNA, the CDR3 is TGCAGCGTTCCCGGGACTATGGGGGGCTACACCTTC. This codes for CSVPGTMGGYTF.

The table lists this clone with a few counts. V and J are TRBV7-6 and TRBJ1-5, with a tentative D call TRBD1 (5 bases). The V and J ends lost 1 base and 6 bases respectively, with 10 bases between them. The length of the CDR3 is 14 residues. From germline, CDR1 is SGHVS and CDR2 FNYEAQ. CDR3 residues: CASSLVARGQPQHF. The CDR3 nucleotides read TGTGCCAGCAGCTTAGTCGCTAGGGGTCAGCCCCAGCATTTT.

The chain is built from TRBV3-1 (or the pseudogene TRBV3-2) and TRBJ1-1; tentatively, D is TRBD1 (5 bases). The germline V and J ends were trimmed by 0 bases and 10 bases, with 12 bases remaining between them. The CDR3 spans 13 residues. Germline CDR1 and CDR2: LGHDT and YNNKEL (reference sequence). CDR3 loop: CASSQEKTVGAFF. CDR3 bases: TGTGCCAGCAGCCAAGAAAAGACAGTCGGAGCTTTCTTT.

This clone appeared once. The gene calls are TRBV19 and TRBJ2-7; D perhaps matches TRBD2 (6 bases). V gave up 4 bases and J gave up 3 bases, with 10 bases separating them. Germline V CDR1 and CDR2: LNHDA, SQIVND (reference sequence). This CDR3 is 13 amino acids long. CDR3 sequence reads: CASSKRRGYEQYF. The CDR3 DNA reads TGTGCCAGTAGTAAGCGGCGGGGCTACGAGCAGTACTTC.

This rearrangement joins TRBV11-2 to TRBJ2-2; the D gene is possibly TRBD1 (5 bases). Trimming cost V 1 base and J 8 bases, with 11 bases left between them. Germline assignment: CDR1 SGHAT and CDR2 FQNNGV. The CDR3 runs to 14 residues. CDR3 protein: CASSLVGPPGELFF. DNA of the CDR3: TGTGCCAGCAGCTTAGTGGGGCCGCCGGGGGAGCTGTTTTTT.

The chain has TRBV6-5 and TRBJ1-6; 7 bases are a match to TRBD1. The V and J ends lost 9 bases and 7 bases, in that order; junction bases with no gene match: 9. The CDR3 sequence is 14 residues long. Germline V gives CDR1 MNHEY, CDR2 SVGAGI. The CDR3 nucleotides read TGTGCCAGTGAGAAGGGACAGTTAAATTCACCCCTCCACTTT. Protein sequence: CASEKGQLNSPLHF.

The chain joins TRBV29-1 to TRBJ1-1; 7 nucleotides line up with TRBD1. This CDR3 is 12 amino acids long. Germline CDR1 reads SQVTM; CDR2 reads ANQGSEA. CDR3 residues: CSGDSSNTEAFF. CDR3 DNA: TGCTCGGGGGACAGTTCGAACACTGAAGCTTTCTTT.

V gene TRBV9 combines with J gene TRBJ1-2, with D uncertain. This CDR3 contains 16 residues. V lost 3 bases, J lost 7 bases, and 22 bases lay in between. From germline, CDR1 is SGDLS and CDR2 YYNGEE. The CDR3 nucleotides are TGTGCCAGCAGCGCATTGGAGGACCCAGCCTTCTCTGGCTACACCTTC. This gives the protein CASSALEDPAFSGYTF.

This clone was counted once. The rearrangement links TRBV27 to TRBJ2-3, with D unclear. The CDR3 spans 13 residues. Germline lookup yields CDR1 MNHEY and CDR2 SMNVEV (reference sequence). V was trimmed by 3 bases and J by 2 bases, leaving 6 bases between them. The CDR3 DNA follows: TGTGCCAGCAGTTTTGCGGCCACAGATACGCAGTATTTT. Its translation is CASSFAATDTQYF.

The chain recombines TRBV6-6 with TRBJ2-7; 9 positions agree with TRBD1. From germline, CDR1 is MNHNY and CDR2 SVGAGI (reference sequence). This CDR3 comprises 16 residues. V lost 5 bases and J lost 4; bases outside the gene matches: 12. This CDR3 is CASSRAGQGLSYEQYF. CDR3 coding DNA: TGTGCCAGCAGTCGAGCGGGACAGGGTCTTTCATACGAGCAGTACTTC.

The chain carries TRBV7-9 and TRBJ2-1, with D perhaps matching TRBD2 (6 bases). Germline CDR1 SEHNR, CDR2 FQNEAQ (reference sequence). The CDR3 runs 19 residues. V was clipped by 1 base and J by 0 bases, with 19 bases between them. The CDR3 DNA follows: TGTGCCAGCAGCTTAGGGGTGGAGGGGACCTATTCCTCCTACAATGAGCAGTTCTTC. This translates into CASSLGVEGTYSSYNEQFF.

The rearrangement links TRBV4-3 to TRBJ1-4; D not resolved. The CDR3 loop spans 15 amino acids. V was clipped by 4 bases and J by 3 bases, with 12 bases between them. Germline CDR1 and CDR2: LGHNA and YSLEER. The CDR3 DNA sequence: TGCGCCAGCAGCCTGAGTTTCCACCCTAATGAAAAACTGTTTTTT. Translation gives CASSLSFHPNEKLFF.

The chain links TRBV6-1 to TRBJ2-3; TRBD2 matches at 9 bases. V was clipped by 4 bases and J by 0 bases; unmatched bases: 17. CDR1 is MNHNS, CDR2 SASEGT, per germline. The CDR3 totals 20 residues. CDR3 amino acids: CASSGTGLAGWVSSTDTQYF. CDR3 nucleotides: TGTGCCAGCAGTGGAACTGGGCTAGCGGGGTGGGTATCAAGCACAGATACGCAGTATTTT.

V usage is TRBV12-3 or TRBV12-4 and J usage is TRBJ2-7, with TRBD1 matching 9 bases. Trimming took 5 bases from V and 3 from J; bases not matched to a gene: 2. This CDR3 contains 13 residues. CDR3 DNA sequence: TGTGCCAGCAGTGCGGGACAGGGCTACGAGCAGTACTTC. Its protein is CASSAGQGYEQYF.

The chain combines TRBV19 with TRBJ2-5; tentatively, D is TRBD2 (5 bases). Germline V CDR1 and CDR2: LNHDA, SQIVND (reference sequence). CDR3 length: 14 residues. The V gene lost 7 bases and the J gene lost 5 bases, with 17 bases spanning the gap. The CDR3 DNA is TGTGCCAGTACGGCACGGGGAGAGGTGGAGACCCAGTACTTC. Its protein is CASTARGEVETQYF.